This entry is about one T cell receptor (beta chain). In the authors' methods: Amplification with reference gene primers provided the estimates of nucleated cell counts. The protocol was immunoSEQ multiplex PCR, while the TCRdb copy is restricted to in-frame clones and leaves out a portion. V and J calls and clone size are given by that table; D and trimming were obtained from the DNA. Of roughly 300,000 clones listed, roughly four fifths are singletons. This sample was included in a study of blood T cell repertoires in COVID-19. Study overall: The United States, Italy and Spain were the sources of the acute and convalescent COVID-19 samples. The cDNA or gDNA used as material had been derived from T cells, B-cell-depleted T cells, or PBMCs.

The length of the CDR3 is 15 residues. With V trimmed by 7 bases and J by 0 bases, 8 bases remained unmatched. CDR1 KGHDR and CDR2 SFDVKD come from the germline V gene. The sample taken for sequencing was peripheral blood. This TCR derives from a woman between 50 and 59 years old who had recovered from COVID-19. The chain uses TRBV24-1 and TRBJ2-7; 7 bases are shared with TRBD1. CDR3 protein: CATSPGTASSYEQYF. CDR3 bases: TGTGCCACCAGCCCCGGGACAGCCAGCTCCTACGAGCAGTACTTC.